This T cell receptor (beta chain) is from a study of blood T cell repertoires in COVID-19. The CDR3 length is 13 residues. Germline-derived CDR1 and CDR2 are SGHTA and FQGNSA. V lost 5 bases and J 5 bases, leaving 10 bases between the germline ends. Using immunoSEQ multiplex PCR, the repertoire was profiled, and TCRdb retains in-frame clones only, with some absent. The table lists 190,000 or so clones, around 89% of them singletons, with 1.2% in the top ten. This sequence joins TRBV7-2 and TRBJ2-1; D gene ambiguous. The TCR comes from a man in his thirties or forties who had recovered from COVID-19. Sequenced material: PBMCs or T cells enriched from blood (not recorded which). The CDR3 DNA reads TGTGCCAGCAGCATAATCCGGGACAATGAGCAGTTCTTC. Amino acids: CASSIIRDNEQFF.